Only a few counts were recorded for the clone carrying this T cell receptor beta chain. This specimen belongs to a study of T-cell memory formation after mild COVID-19. TCRdb processed the 5' RACE reads anew with MiXCR; each CDR3 protein has one entry. The repertoire holds approximately 250,000 distinct CDR3 sequences, with 15% as singletons. Per germline, CDR1 SSHAT and CDR2 FNYEAQ (reference sequence). Trimming shortened V by 1 base and J by 1 base, and 10 bases separated the two germline ends. CDR3 size: 16 residues. Sequencing was done on a sample of PBMCs or a T cell subset sorted from them (not recorded which). V and J are TRBV7-7 and TRBJ2-2; perhaps TRBD1 as D (5 bases). This receptor was identified in an adult woman who had mild COVID-19 (a few samples of this study predate the infection). Cell type and time point are not known. The CDR3 loop reads CASSLGLTGNTGELFF. DNA of the CDR3: TGTGCCAGCAGCTTAGGACTCACAGGGAACACCGGGGAGCTGTTTTTT.